These 8 T cell receptor beta chains were sequenced from one sample in a study. A single record per CDR3 protein comes from TCRdb applying MiXCR to the 5' RACE reads. The table records about 46,000 distinct CDR3 sequences, around 26% of them present only once. What was sequenced was naive CD4+ T cells sorted from blood. The subset was: naive CD4+ T cells, CD4+CD45RA+CD25-. These receptors were obtained from a female donor with breast cancer.

To note about this clonotype: A much bigger clone sits one base away, suggesting this may be a read error. The chain combines TRBV4-2 with TRBJ1-3; TRBD1 aligns across 8 bases. Germline values: CDR1 LGHNA, CDR2 YNFKEQ. CDR3 length equals 16 residues. The CDR3 loop is CASSQNDRGSGNAIYF. CDR3 DNA: TGTGCCAGCAGCCAGAATGACAGGGGCTCTGGAAACGCCATATATTTT.

The V call is TRBV27, the J call TRBJ2-7; D gene ambiguous. CDR3 length equals 11 residues. Deletions cut 7 bases from V and 7 bases from J, with 11 bases between. The V gene's germline CDR1 is MNHEY and CDR2 SMNVEV (reference sequence). This CDR3 reads CASIGLGEQYF. The CDR3 DNA sequence: TGTGCCAGCATTGGGTTGGGGGAGCAGTACTTC.

The J gene is TRBJ1-1, the V gene TRBV7-2; no clear D. The germline V and J ends were trimmed by 8 bases and 8 bases, with 9 bases remaining between them. Germline V gene sequence: CDR1 SGHTA, CDR2 FQGNSA. The CDR3 has 10 amino acids. The CDR3 sequence: CASRAGEAFF. The CDR3 DNA follows: TGTGCCAGCCGGGCGGGAGAAGCTTTCTTT.

Regarding this clonotype: Since a much larger clone is just one base distant, this may be a read error. The chain combines TRBV9 with TRBJ1-2; 8 nucleotides agree with TRBD1. There are 15 residues in the CDR3. Germline CDR1 and CDR2: SGDLS and YYNGEE. The ends lost 7 bases at V and 8 bases at J; junction bases unmatched: 16. The CDR3 DNA reads as TGTGCCAGCGGCCCCAGGGGCACGACAGGGGCCGGCTACACCTTC. Protein sequence: CASGPRGTTGAGYTF.

V and J are TRBV6-6 and TRBJ2-3; D gene ambiguous. Germline values: CDR1 MNHNY, CDR2 SVGAGI (reference sequence). The CDR3 consists of 12 residues. V was shortened by 6 bases and J by 2 bases, with 6 bases between the two germline ends. The DNA for the CDR3 is TGTGCCAGCAGCGGCTCCACAGATACGCAGTATTTT. This translates into CASSGSTDTQYF.

CDR3: CASSPEPFISAASSYNEQFF. The DNA for the CDR3 is TGTGCCAGCAGCCCGGAACCCTTTATTTCGGCTGCTAGCTCCTACAATGAGCAGTTCTTC. The chain is built from TRBV7-3 and TRBJ2-1, with D unclear. The germline V gene has CDR1 SGHTA and CDR2 FQGTGA. Trimming stripped 5 bases from V and 0 bases from J, with 26 bases between. The CDR3 is 20 amino acids.

V is TRBV5-1 and J is TRBJ1-1; possibly TRBD1 for D (5 bases). The CDR3 runs 17 residues. The germline V gene has CDR1 SGHRS and CDR2 YFSETQ. Trimming pared 0 bases from V and 9 bases from J, leaving 24 bases between. CDR3 sequence reads: CASSLGGTRGLNAKAFF. The CDR3 coding sequence is TGCGCCAGCAGCTTGGGAGGCACCCGGGGCTTAAACGCTAAAGCTTTCTTT. Together with reference TRBV5-1 and TRBJ1-1, the CDR3 gives the full variable domain: KAGVTQTPRYLIKTRGQQVTLSCSPISGHRSVSWYQQTPGQGLQFLFEYFSETQRNKGNFPGRFSGRQFSNSRSEMNVSTLELGDSALYLCASSLGGTRGLNAKAFFGQGTRLTVV.

This clonotype was seen a handful of times. The rearrangement uses TRBV5-4 and TRBJ2-1; D may match TRBD1 or TRBD2 (5 bases each). Germline CDR1 is SGHNT and CDR2 is YYREEE (reference sequence). V dropped 0 bases and J dropped 3 bases, with 7 bases sitting between them. This CDR3 comprises 14 residues. The CDR3 DNA reads TGTGCCAGCAGCTTGGGAGGGGACTACAATGAGCAGTTCTTC. This translates into CASSLGGDYNEQFF.